The 10 T cell receptor beta chains in this list originate from one sample, sequenced in a study of T cell responses to AZD1222 COVID-19 vaccine. Produced via immunoSEQ multiplex PCR; TCRdb's table is partial and in-frame only. The sample yields 100,000 to 150,000 clones, around 89% seen once. The specimen comprised peripheral blood, sampled on day 0 of MenACWY control vaccination. These TCRs come from an adult in good health.

J is TRBJ2-1 and V is TRBV7-2; 10 positions match TRBD2. V lost 3 bases to trimming and J lost 5 bases; unmatched junction nucleotides: 1. This CDR3 contains 14 residues. The V gene's germline CDR1 is SGHTA and CDR2 FQGNSA. CDR3 protein: CASSFTSGNNEQFF. The CDR3 region has the DNA TGTGCCAGCAGCTTCACTAGCGGGAACAATGAGCAGTTCTTC.

The V and J genes are TRBV21-1 and TRBJ2-7; the DNA was not compared with TRBD1, the D call given in the table. TRBV21-1 is described as a pseudogene. The CDR3 loop spans 14 amino acids. The DNA for the CDR3 is TGTGCCAGCAGCCCACCCAGGGAATTCTACGAGCAGTACTTC. This codes for CASSPPREFYEQYF.

The gene calls are TRBV5-8 and TRBJ2-2; no reliable D call. Germline V gene sequence: CDR1 SGHTS, CDR2 YDEGEE. The CDR3 consists of 15 residues. With 0 bases removed from V and 6 bases from J, the gap between germline ends came to 12 bases. CDR3 sequence (DNA): TGTGCCAGCAGCTTGGGCTTAAGTCCCCCCGGGGAGCTGTTTTTT. Translating it yields CASSLGLSPPGELFF.

The chain has TRBV11-3 and TRBJ2-3; a weak D match, TRBD2 (5 bases). The CDR3 length is 17 residues. V gave up 0 bases and J gave up 1 base, with 14 bases separating them. Germline CDR1 is SGHNT and CDR2 is YENEEA. The CDR3 sequence: CASSLESGRYGTDTQYF. The CDR3 region has the DNA TGTGCCAGCAGCTTAGAAAGTGGGAGATACGGCACAGATACGCAGTATTTT. Full variable domain (missing parts from reference TRBV11-3 and TRBJ2-3): EAGVVQSPRYKIIEKKQPVAFWCNPISGHNTLYWYLQNLGQGPELLIRYENEEAVDDSQLPKDRFSAERLKGVDSTLKIQPAELGDSAVYLCASSLESGRYGTDTQYFGPGTRLTVL.

The rearrangement links TRBV19 to TRBJ2-2; D is possibly TRBD2 (5 bases). Trimming took off 3 bases at V and 4 bases at J, with 12 bases between the two ends. CDR1 is LNHDA and CDR2 is SQIVND in the germline V gene (reference sequence). This CDR3 is built from 15 residues. The CDR3 bases are TGTGCCAGTAGTATGGACGGGGTGGGCACCGGGGAGCTGTTTTTT. Its translation: CASSMDGVGTGELFF.

This clone was seen more than once but under ten times. The V call is TRBV6-4, the J call TRBJ1-5, with a possible D match to TRBD1 (6 bases). The germline V and J ends were trimmed by 3 bases and 2 bases, with 11 bases remaining between them. Germline CDR1 MRHNA, CDR2 SNTAGT. This CDR3 is built from 15 residues. The CDR3 DNA reads as TGTGCCAGCAGTGAGGAGGGGGGCGGCAATCAGCCCCAGCATTTT. Amino acid sequence: CASSEEGGGNQPQHF.

The V call is TRBV4-1, the J call TRBJ1-2, with D unresolved. Trimming pared 4 bases from V and 2 bases from J, leaving 17 bases between. The CDR3 runs to 16 residues. Germline loops: CDR1 MGHRA, CDR2 YSYEKL. The CDR3 region has the DNA TGCGCCAGCAGCCGGACCCAGGACGTCCCAAACTATGGCTACACCTTC. Translated: CASSRTQDVPNYGYTF.

This clone was seen once. The J gene is TRBJ2-7, the V gene TRBV6-2 or TRBV6-3; the match to TRBD2 covers 8 bases. Per germline, CDR1 MNHEY and CDR2 SVGEGT. The trim removed 1 base at V and 3 bases at J, leaving 2 bases unmatched. CDR3 length: 14 amino acids. DNA of the CDR3: TGTGCCAGCAGTTACTTCCGGGGGGGCTACGAGCAGTACTTC. This sequence encodes CASSYFRGGYEQYF.

This clone occurred a few times. The CDR3 bases are TGCAGCGTTGAGGGGGTTCGGGGAACACACACAGATACGCAGTATTTT. Amino acids: CSVEGVRGTHTDTQYF. The chain links TRBV29-1 to TRBJ2-3; D could derive from TRBD1 or TRBD2 (5 bases each). Trimming took 3 bases from V and 2 from J, leaving 18 bases between them. Per the germline V gene, CDR1 is SQVTM and CDR2 is ANQGSEA. The CDR3 spans 16 residues.

The rearrangement uses TRBV12-3 or TRBV12-4 and TRBJ2-1; D gene ambiguous. The CDR3 runs to 12 residues. V gave up 3 bases and J gave up 9 bases, with 9 bases separating them. In DNA form, the CDR3 reads TGTGCCAGCAGTTTGTCAATAGCTGAGCAGTTCTTC. As protein: CASSLSIAEQFF.